This TCR beta chain was sequenced during a study of persistence of HIV-infected CD4 T cells. Study summary: Blood samples, up to roughly 200 mL, came from multiple time points, except a couple of leukapheresis donors sampled once.

Worth noting for this clone: Antigen specificity is unknown.

Overlapping HIV-1 Gag 15-mer peptides at around 1 ug per peptide per mL were used. Memory cells lacking CD40L and CD69 with high CD45RO were sorted. Trimming pared 4 bases from V and 3 bases from J, leaving 15 bases between. Germline values: CDR1 LGHDT, CDR2 YNNKEL (reference sequence). The CDR3 runs 15 residues. The immunoSEQ assay was version 4, run in survey mode. Sequencing used immunoSEQ multiplex PCR; TCRdb keeps in-frame clones, though not all of them. The data show approximately 65,000 clones, 70% to 75% seen once. This clonotype originated in an adult man with HIV who was CMV-seropositive. This chain links TRBV3-1 (or the pseudogene TRBV3-2) with TRBJ1-2; D is ambiguous. Sequenced material: CD4+ T cells sorted from PBMCs after roughly 18-hour stimulation, taken from a patient who received antiretroviral therapy. The CDR3 here is CASSPTERTDYGYTF. DNA of the CDR3: TGTGCCAGCAGCCCCACAGAAAGGACCGACTATGGCTACACCTTC.